The 12 T cell receptor beta chains given below trace back to one sample, sequenced in a study of beta chain features in type 1 diabetes. Expressed TCRB transcripts were sequenced because the isolated RNA had all been reverse transcribed beforehand. Assay used: immunoSEQ multiplex PCR; TCRdb lists only in-frame clones, some missing. Altogether about 180,000 clones are present, 6.5% to 9.5% being singletons, with the ten largest covering about 0.95%. Findings of the study overall: Moderate but significant shortening of TCRB CDR3s was recorded in all four CD4+ subsets from Type 1 diabetes patients.

These receptors have no known antigen. Sequencing input: central memory CD4+ T cells from blood. The source is a woman aged 40 to 55 with type 1 diabetes.

This clone was seen more than once but under ten times. V usage is TRBV5-6 and J usage is TRBJ2-3; 9 nucleotides agree with TRBD2. CDR3 size: 17 residues. CDR1 is SGHDT and CDR2 is YYEEEE in the germline V gene. After removal of 4 bases from V and 2 bases from J, the junction contained 11 bases not matched to a gene. The CDR3 is CASSPSRLAGLTDTQYF. The DNA for the CDR3 is TGTGCCAGCAGCCCCTCCCGTCTAGCGGGACTCACAGATACGCAGTATTTT. Using reference TRBV5-6 and TRBJ2-3 for the parts outside the CDR3, the full variable domain is DAGVTQSPTHLIKTRGQQVTLRCSPKSGHDTVSWYQQALGQGPQFIFQYYEEEERQRGNFPDRFSGHQFPNYSSELNVNALLLGDSALYLCASSPSRLAGLTDTQYFGPGTRLTVL.

This clone has more than one count but fewer than ten. The rearrangement links TRBV6-1 to TRBJ2-4; 9 nucleotides line up with TRBD1. The CDR3 runs to 15 residues. Germline CDR1 MNHNS, CDR2 SASEGT. Losses at the gene ends were 3 bases for V and 6 bases for J; bases not matched to a gene: 6. CDR3 bases: TGTGCCAGCAGTGAGGGGGGACAGGGCAGAAACATTCAGTACTTC. This translates into CASSEGGQGRNIQYF.

This chain joins TRBV10-3 and TRBJ1-5, with 9 bases matching TRBD1. The CDR3 is made up of 16 amino acids. The V segment lost 3 bases and the J segment 7 bases; nucleotides outside the gene matches: 10. Per the germline V gene, CDR1 is ENHRY and CDR2 is SYGVKD. CDR3 in amino acids: CAISDGSRDRAQPQHF. The CDR3 coding sequence is TGTGCCATCAGTGATGGGAGCCGGGACAGGGCGCAGCCCCAGCATTTT.

CDR3 nucleotide sequence: TGCGCCAGCAGCGCCGGGAGCAGCAATGAGCAGTTCTTC. As protein: CASSAGSSNEQFF. The gene calls are TRBV5-1 and TRBJ2-1; TRBD2 is a possible D gene (6 bases). The CDR3 runs to 13 residues. V was pared by 4 bases and J by 6 bases, with 11 bases between. Germline V lookup: CDR1 SGHRS, CDR2 YFSETQ.

The V gene is TRBV7-2, the J gene TRBJ2-1; 8 positions agree with TRBD2. The germline V gene has CDR1 SGHTA and CDR2 FQGNSA. This CDR3 has 17 residues. J was trimmed by 2 bases and V by 5 bases; bases with no gene match: 11. The CDR3 sequence is CASSPPGLAATYNEQFF. In DNA form, the CDR3 reads TGTGCCAGCAGCCCGCCCGGACTAGCAGCCACCTACAATGAGCAGTTCTTC.

This clone was detected a few times. The gene calls are TRBV6-1 and TRBJ2-2, with 7 bases that match TRBD1. V shed 6 bases and J 4 bases; nucleotides not matched to a gene: 5. The CDR3 loop spans 14 amino acids. CDR1 is MNHNS, CDR2 SASEGT, per germline. As DNA, the CDR3 is TGTGCCAGCAGCTGGGACAGCCTCACCGGGGAGCTGTTTTTT. This translates into CASSWDSLTGELFF.

This clone has only a few counts. The gene calls are TRBV28 and TRBJ1-1, with D perhaps TRBD1 (6 bases). CDR1 MDHEN and CDR2 SYDVKM come from the germline V gene. The CDR3 contains 15 residues. V lost 3 bases to trimming and J lost 2 bases, with 13 bases between them. The CDR3 here is CASSFSGHFNTEAFF. The CDR3 region has the DNA TGTGCCAGCAGTTTCTCGGGACACTTTAACACTGAAGCTTTCTTT. Combining the CDR3 with reference TRBV28 and TRBJ1-1 gives the whole variable domain DVKVTQSSRYLVKRTGEKVFLECVQDMDHENMFWYRQDPGLGLRLIYFSYDVKMKEKGDIPEGYSVSREKKERFSLILESASTNQTSMYLCASSFSGHFNTEAFFGQGTRLTVV.

The rearrangement uses TRBV14 and TRBJ2-7, with D perhaps matching TRBD1 (6 bases). The V end was cut by 4 bases, the J end by 7 bases, with 14 bases between. CDR1 and CDR2 from the germline V gene are SGHDN and FVKESK. The CDR3 totals 13 residues. For the CDR3, the DNA is TGTGCCAGCAGCCCCCGGGTCCAGGGGGAGCAGTACTTC. It specifies CASSPRVQGEQYF.

This clone was counted between two and nine times. This chain joins TRBV7-9 and TRBJ2-2; 11 bases are a match to TRBD1. This CDR3 comprises 19 residues. Germline V gene sequence: CDR1 SEHNR, CDR2 FQNEAQ (reference sequence). The V segment lost 5 bases and the J segment 5 bases; nucleotides outside the gene matches: 16. The CDR3 loop is CASSATQGQGVISTGELFF. For the CDR3, the DNA is TGTGCCAGCAGCGCGACCCAGGGACAGGGGGTAATAAGTACCGGGGAGCTGTTTTTT.

This clone came up a few times. The rearrangement joins TRBV28 to TRBJ1-5; 7 bases map to TRBD1. This CDR3 is 15 amino acids long. The V gene's germline CDR1 is MDHEN and CDR2 SYDVKM. J was trimmed by 3 bases and V by 5 bases; bases with no gene match: 7. For the CDR3, the DNA is TGTGCCAGCAGTCCGCCGGGACAGTTCAATCAGCCCCAGCATTTT. Translated: CASSPPGQFNQPQHF.

This clone was seen only a few times. Other nucleotide sequences in the sample specify the same CDR3. The rearrangement links TRBV20-1 to TRBJ2-5, with D hard to call. CDR3 length: 10 amino acids. The germline CDR1 and CDR2 sequences are DFQATT and SNEGSKA (reference sequence). Trimming pared 5 bases from V and 2 bases from J, leaving 3 bases between. The CDR3 loop reads CSALQETQYF. DNA for the CDR3: TGCAGTGCTCTACAAGAGACCCAGTACTTC.

This clone was observed a few times. This chain connects TRBV7-3 to TRBJ2-5, with D maybe TRBD1 (5 bases). The CDR3 is 15 residues long. The V gene's germline CDR1 is SGHTA and CDR2 FQGTGA. Trimming cost V 0 bases and J 4 bases, with 12 bases left between them. The CDR3 region has the DNA TGTGCCAGCAGCTTAACCCCGGGCAGGGCAGAGACCCAGTACTTC. It is translated as CASSLTPGRAETQYF.